The present T cell receptor (beta chain) was sequenced within a study of blood T cells in healthy people across ages (dated by TCRdb to between 2015 and 2017). A note on the overall study: In model experiments, template switching captured about one uniquely barcoded TCR beta cDNA molecule for every two T cells. The study measured age-related changes in TCR beta repertoire diversity using deep sequencing normalized with unique cDNA molecular identifiers. The donors were divided into four age groups: young (average around 17 years), middle-aged (almost 40), aged (62) and long-lived (roughly 82). Donors of different ages were randomly distributed across sequencing lanes to avoid experimental bias. Two additional independent replicas of 1 million unique cDNA reads from the same blood draw were analyzed for two donors (one aged 18 to 29 and one aged 80 or older).

CDR1 and CDR2 are drawn from the germline V gene: MRHNA, SNTAGT. The CDR3 goes from the cysteine to the phenylalanine over 14 residues. The entry retains the CDR3 DNA only, 42 bases that are in frame from base 1. The method behind the library was 5' RACE. Sequencing was performed on an Illumina HiSeq 2500. The second PCR ran for about 6 to 12 cycles and used a J-beta primer mix along with a sample-barcoded 5' primer. A template-switch 5' adaptor carrying 12 random nucleotides introduced a unique molecular identifier onto each TCR beta cDNA molecule. Each sample yielded at least 2.5 million CDR3-containing paired-end reads. The Mint cDNA synthesis kit, primed by a TRBC-specific oligonucleotide, was used to synthesize first-strand cDNA from all RNA. After uracil-DNA glycosylase treatment, a first 18-cycle PCR used universal primers M1SS and BC2_uni_R on all cDNA. The published analysis was carried out like this. For normalization, 1 million high-quality reads were randomly selected from each sample, with every read carrying a distinct molecular identifier. Reads with shared molecular identifiers were discarded instead of being binned into consensus sequences. MiTCR, with a Q25 quality threshold and the strictest error-elimination algorithm, was used for CDR3 identification, clonotype clustering and error correction. A nonparametric unseen species model with Euler transformation was used to estimate lower-bound total TCR beta diversity. TCRdb trimmed public reads at Q25 via fastp, called clones via MiXCR and kept in-frame beta chains. CDR3 protein duplicates are merged, each entry listing the most common genes and DNA. These V and J calls are TCRdb output, not the study's own analysis. Counted in this sample were around 690,000 distinct CDR3 sequences; roughly 53% of them appeared once. The top ten constitute 30% to 40% of the sample.

What the study reported, not specific to this receptor: Because the CMV infection status of the donors was unknown, age-related changes in expanded clonotypes may potentially have been confounded. A strong correlation was found between observed TCR beta diversity and the percentage of naive T cells measured by flow cytometry. As age increased, observed TCR beta diversity per million T cells dropped in a roughly linear way, and a significant reduction was already evident by age 40. Conclusive comparison of naive and antigen-experienced compartments was prevented by the profiling of bulk unsorted PBMCs. Compared with the aged group, the long-lived group had more naive CD4+ T cells, fewer expanded clones and increased TCR diversity, a pattern suggesting age selection. Estimates of total diversity based on one million sequenced T cells were considered lower bounds and underestimates.

The donors were 40 or so Caucasian individuals from Russia, aged roughly 6 to 100 years, who were systemically healthy. Roughly 11 milliliters of peripheral blood were drawn from each donor into EDTA-treated Vacutainer tubes. Ficoll-Paque density-gradient centrifugation was used to isolate PBMCs, with at least 6.5 million obtained per sample. Trizol reagent was used to extract total RNA from the PBMCs, yielding at least 6 micrograms per sample. Naive CD45RAhigh/CD27high T cell percentages were measured by flow cytometry on a PBMC aliquot from every donor. Remarks on this clonotype: It lacks a known antigen. Germline is not matched at one junction end, which may reflect a read error.

Sequences were obtained from blood. The clonotype was recovered from a man aged 55 to 70 in good health. Recombination connected TRBV6-4 to TRBJ2-3; no D gene call is confident. The CDR3 protein sequence reads: CASSEVGFTETQYF. The sequence in DNA is TGTGCCAGCAGTGAAGTGGGATTCACAGAAACGCAGTATTTT.